The present T cell receptor (beta chain) was sequenced within a study of cytotoxic CD8 clonotypes in ibrutinib-treated CLL. On the study more broadly: Responses: some 24 partial, 2 complete; after median about 68 months, approximately 14 stayed remitted, approximately twelve progressed.

Libraries were prepared by immunoSEQ multiplex PCR; TCRdb keeps only in-frame clonotypes and omits some of them. The sample includes roughly 70,000 clones, more than 75% of them seen just once. Trimming shortened V by 2 bases and J by 2 bases, and 11 bases separated the two germline ends. The germline gives CDR1 SGHNT, CDR2 YYREEE (reference sequence). The CDR3 length is 14 residues. A few counts support this clone. Cryopreserved PBMCs yielded 1.5 to 2 micrograms of genomic DNA for TCR beta libraries. The chain carries TRBV5-4 and TRBJ2-7; D not certain. This clonotype originated in a human donor with chronic lymphocytic leukemia. The sample here was PBMCs, taken at disease progression, from a patient treated with ibrutinib. CDR3 residues: CASSFIGPTYEQYF. DNA of the CDR3: TGTGCCAGCAGCTTCATAGGGCCGACCTACGAGCAGTACTTC.